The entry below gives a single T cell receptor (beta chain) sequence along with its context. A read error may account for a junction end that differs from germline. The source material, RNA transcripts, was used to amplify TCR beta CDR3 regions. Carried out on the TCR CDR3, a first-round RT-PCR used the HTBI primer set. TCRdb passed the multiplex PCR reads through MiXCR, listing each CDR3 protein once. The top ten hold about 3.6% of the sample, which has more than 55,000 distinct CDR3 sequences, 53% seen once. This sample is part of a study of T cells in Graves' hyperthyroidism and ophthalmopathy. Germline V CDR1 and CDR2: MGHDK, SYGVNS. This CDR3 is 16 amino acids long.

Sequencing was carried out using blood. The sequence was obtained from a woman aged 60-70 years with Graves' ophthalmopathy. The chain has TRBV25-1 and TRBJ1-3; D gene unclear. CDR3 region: CASSDGRLCSGNTIYF. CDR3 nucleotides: TGTGCCAGCAGTGATGGGAGGCTGTGCTCTGGAAACACCATATATTTC.